These 30 T cell receptor beta chains came from one sample sequenced in a study of CD8 T cells in Susac syndrome. Random-hexamer reverse transcription was applied to about 0.5 to 1 ug RNA. TCRdb used MiXCR to reprocess the immunoSEQ multiplex PCR reads, holding one entry per CDR3 protein. Among 100,000 to 150,000 distinct CDR3 sequences listed, roughly 94% were seen once. The material sequenced was CD4+ T cells from PBMCs. These receptors were taken from a human donor with multiple sclerosis.

The chain has TRBV30 and TRBJ2-2; D not resolved. V was pared by 0 bases and J by 4 bases, with 6 bases between. This CDR3 has 13 residues. The germline V gene has CDR1 GTSNPN and CDR2 SVGIG (reference sequence). This chain's CDR3 is CAWSVYGTGELFF. Here the CDR3 DNA reads TGTGCCTGGAGTGTCTATGGCACCGGGGAGCTGTTTTTT.

The gene calls are TRBV12-3 or TRBV12-4 and TRBJ1-2; D gene ambiguous. The CDR3 consists of 14 residues. The V end was cut by 1 base, the J end by 0 bases, with 6 bases between. The CDR3 spells CASSLGGANYGYTF. CDR3 DNA sequence: TGTGCCAGCAGTTTAGGTGGGGCTAACTATGGCTACACCTTC.

V gene TRBV6-5 combines with J gene TRBJ1-2, with 12 positions matching TRBD1. V gave up 7 bases and J gave up 8 bases; unmatched junction bases: 5. Germline V gene lookup returns CDR1 MNHEY and CDR2 SVGAGI. This CDR3 contains 13 residues. The CDR3 sequence is CASKGQGAGGYTF. The CDR3 DNA reads as TGTGCCAGCAAGGGACAGGGGGCGGGCGGCTACACCTTC.

The rearrangement joins TRBV29-1 to TRBJ1-1, with a tentative D call TRBD1 (5 bases). Germline-derived CDR1 and CDR2 are SQVTM and ANQGSEA. This CDR3 region has 12 residues. V was cut by 3 bases and J by 1 base, with 6 bases left in between. CDR3 sequence reads: CSVEGGNTEAFF. In DNA form, the CDR3 reads TGCAGCGTTGAGGGGGGGAACACTGAAGCTTTCTTT.

This chain uses TRBV5-4 with TRBJ2-7; 7 bases are a match to TRBD1. Unmatched junction bases numbered 5, after V lost 0 bases and J lost 2 bases. The CDR3 spans 15 residues. Per germline, CDR1 SGHNT and CDR2 YYREEE (reference sequence). The CDR3 here is CASSLAGTVTYEQYF. As DNA, the CDR3 is TGTGCCAGCAGCTTGGCCGGGACAGTAACCTACGAGCAGTACTTC.

The chain combines TRBV3-1 with TRBJ2-1, with D possibly being TRBD1 (5 bases). Germline-derived CDR1 and CDR2 are LGHDT and YNNKEL (reference sequence). The CDR3 spans 15 residues. Trimming took off 0 bases at V and 0 bases at J, with 6 bases between the two ends. DNA of the CDR3: TGTGCCAGCAGCCAAGAACAGGTCTCCTACAATGAGCAGTTCTTC. It encodes CASSQEQVSYNEQFF.

This chain uses TRBV6-5 with TRBJ1-5; the D is unclear. Germline values: CDR1 MNHEY, CDR2 SVGAGI. Deletions cut 6 bases from V and 5 bases from J, with 11 bases between. The CDR3 is 13 amino acids. CDR3 protein: CASRTGYHQPQHF. The CDR3 DNA is TGTGCCAGCAGGACGGGGTATCATCAGCCCCAGCATTTT.

The chain carries TRBV20-1 and TRBJ1-1, with D uncertain. The length of the CDR3 is 14 residues. Germline-derived CDR1 and CDR2 are DFQATT and SNEGSKA (reference sequence). The V end lost 5 bases, the J end lost 0 bases, and 13 bases lay between the germline ends. The CDR3 nucleotides read TGCAGTGCTTCCCGGAGGGCGTTGAACACTGAAGCTTTCTTT. Translated, it gives CSASRRALNTEAFF.

The chain links TRBV7-9 to TRBJ1-2; D is uncertain. Deletions cut 2 bases from V and 4 bases from J, with 8 bases between. Germline V CDR1 and CDR2: SEHNR, FQNEAQ (reference sequence). The length of the CDR3 is 13 residues. CDR3 sequence (DNA): TGTGCCAGCAGCTTAATGGAACCCTATGGCTACACCTTC. Its translation: CASSLMEPYGYTF.

V usage is TRBV23-1 and J usage is TRBJ2-2; D unresolved. TRBV23-1 is filed as an ORF, its function uncertain. Trimming removed 0 bases from V and 6 bases from J, with 5 bases in between. This CDR3 region has 13 residues. CDR3 nucleotide sequence: TGCGCCAGCAGTCAATCATGCTCCGGGGAGCTGTTTTTT. Protein: CASSQSCSGELFF.

About this clonotype: Here the CDR3 omits its conserved ending phenylalanine or tryptophan, so a read error is the likely source. The chain carries TRBV12-3 or TRBV12-4 and TRBJ1-5; D is unclear. The V end was cut by 0 bases, the J end by 7 bases, with 10 bases between. The CDR3 has 14 residues. The CDR3 DNA reads as TGTGCCAGCAGTTTAGCGACGGTGGGCCAGCCCCAGCATCTT. Translated, it gives CASSLATVGQPQHL.

The J gene is TRBJ1-2, the V gene TRBV20-1, with 7 bases lining up with TRBD1. After removal of 4 bases from V and 7 bases from J, the junction contained 9 bases not matched to a gene. This CDR3 has 13 amino acids. Per germline, CDR1 DFQATT and CDR2 SNEGSKA (reference sequence). The CDR3 spells CSAKDREGLGYTF. CDR3 nucleotide sequence: TGCAGTGCTAAAGACAGGGAGGGGCTTGGCTACACCTTC.

The CDR3 nucleotides are TGCAGCGCGCGGCCACAGGTGAACACTGAAGCTTTCTTT. This gives the protein CSARPQVNTEAFF. The chain recombines TRBV29-1 with TRBJ1-1, with D perhaps TRBD1 (5 bases). The CDR3 is 13 amino acids. The germline V and J ends were trimmed by 7 bases and 0 bases, with 12 bases remaining between them. Germline CDR1 is SQVTM and CDR2 is ANQGSEA.

The CDR3 nucleotides read TGTGCCAGCAGCTTGCAGCCGAGCTCCTACAATGAGCAGTTCTTC. Protein product: CASSLQPSSYNEQFF. The chain recombines TRBV5-5 with TRBJ2-1; D call uncertain. The V gene's germline CDR1 is SGHKS and CDR2 YYEKEE (reference sequence). This CDR3 region has 15 residues. The V end was cut by 1 base, the J end by 0 bases, with 8 bases between.

The rearrangement uses TRBV12-3 or TRBV12-4 and TRBJ2-5; 7 bases are shared with TRBD1. With V trimmed by 1 base and J by 2 bases, 7 bases remained unmatched. The CDR3 runs to 16 residues. CDR3 sequence: CASSLGTGVWQETQYF. CDR3 DNA sequence: TGTGCCAGCAGTTTAGGCACAGGGGTTTGGCAAGAGACCCAGTACTTC.

The V gene is TRBV6-2 or TRBV6-3, the J gene TRBJ1-2; no firm D call. The germline V gene encodes CDR1 MNHEY and CDR2 SVGEGT. The CDR3 has 13 amino acids. V lost 6 bases to trimming and J lost 0 bases, with 8 bases between them. The CDR3 sequence is CASSATANYGYTF. CDR3 nucleotides: TGTGCCAGCAGCGCGACGGCTAACTATGGCTACACCTTC.

This clonotype has just one count. The chain is built from TRBV2 and TRBJ2-5; D is unclear. Deletions cut 6 bases from V and 5 bases from J, with 10 bases between. This CDR3 is 12 amino acids long. Per the germline V gene, CDR1 is SNHLY and CDR2 is FYNNEI. The CDR3 spells CASRVYMETQYF. The CDR3 nucleotides are TGTGCCAGCAGGGTCTACATGGAGACCCAGTACTTC.

The gene calls are TRBV5-1 and TRBJ1-2; TRBD1 matches at 7 bases. The junction had 7 bases not matched to a gene; V was cut back by 4 bases and J by 4 bases. This CDR3 is 14 amino acids long. Per the germline V gene, CDR1 is SGHRS and CDR2 is YFSETQ. CDR3 sequence (DNA): TGCGCCAGCAGCGCGGACAGGAGGGGCTATGGCTACACCTTC. Amino acid sequence: CASSADRRGYGYTF.

The chain recombines TRBV6-5 with TRBJ2-5; a possible D gene is TRBD1 (6 bases). Trimming left V 2 bases short and J 2 bases short, with 12 bases between. The length of the CDR3 is 15 residues. CDR1 MNHEY and CDR2 SVGAGI come from the germline V gene. CDR3 residues: CASSYVGQLQETQYF. In DNA form, the CDR3 reads TGTGCCAGCAGTTACGTAGGACAGCTTCAAGAGACCCAGTACTTC.

V usage is TRBV15 and J usage is TRBJ2-3; D ambiguous. Deletions cut 0 bases from V and 6 bases from J, with 10 bases between. Germline CDR1 LNHNV, CDR2 YYDKDF (reference sequence). The CDR3 sequence is 14 residues long. CDR3 region: CATSRDRAADTQYF. CDR3 bases: TGTGCCACCAGCAGAGATCGGGCGGCGGATACGCAGTATTTT.

The chain combines TRBV20-1 with TRBJ2-3; D not certain. There are 12 residues in the CDR3. The ends were cut back, 1 base at V and 7 bases at J, with 9 bases in the middle. The germline gives CDR1 DFQATT, CDR2 SNEGSKA (reference sequence). CDR3 nucleotide sequence: TGCAGTGCTAGAGCGGGTCCAAATACGCAGTATTTT. As protein: CSARAGPNTQYF.

Written as DNA, the CDR3 is TGCAGTGGCCAGCCGTTCTCTGGAAACACCATATATTTT. It yields the protein CSGQPFSGNTIYF. This chain connects TRBV20-1 to TRBJ1-3; D is unclear. CDR1 DFQATT and CDR2 SNEGSKA come from the germline V gene (reference sequence). The CDR3 is 13 residues long. V lost 7 bases and J 0 bases, leaving 10 bases between the germline ends.

The chain joins TRBV6-2 or TRBV6-3 to TRBJ1-2, with D maybe TRBD1 (6 bases). Germline V lookup: CDR1 MNHEY, CDR2 SVGEGT. CDR3 length equals 13 residues. Trimming cost V 6 bases and J 8 bases, with 16 bases left between them. CDR3 loop: CASRTTDSQGYTF. CDR3 DNA sequence: TGTGCCAGCAGAACAACGGACAGTCAAGGCTACACCTTC.

This chain joins TRBV4-2 and TRBJ2-5; D remains unclear. This CDR3 is built from 13 residues. V dropped 2 bases and J dropped 2 bases, with 6 bases sitting between them. From germline, CDR1 is LGHNA and CDR2 YNFKEQ. CDR3 coding DNA: TGTGCCAGCAGCCAAAGACCACAAGAGACCCAGTACTTC. It encodes CASSQRPQETQYF.

This clonotype was counted between two and nine times. The chain joins TRBV30 to TRBJ2-7, with 7 bases that match TRBD2. CDR3 length: 13 residues. Germline V gene data show CDR1 as GTSNPN and CDR2 as SVGIG (reference sequence). V was pared by 0 bases and J by 2 bases, with 1 base of the junction left unmatched. The CDR3 DNA reads TGTGCCTGGAGTGTCGGGGGGACCTACGAGCAGTACTTC. Protein product: CAWSVGGTYEQYF.

This chain links TRBV18 with TRBJ1-1; TRBD1 matches 8 bases. J gave up 1 base and V 2 bases, and 6 bases lay outside the gene matches. The CDR3 spans 16 residues. Germline values: CDR1 KGHSH, CDR2 LQKENI. In nucleotides, the CDR3 is TGTGCCAGCTCACCAAGGGCAGGGGGCGGGAACACTGAAGCTTTCTTT. Protein product: CASSPRAGGGNTEAFF.

This clonotype has only a few counts. This sequence joins TRBV20-1 and TRBJ2-7; D is possibly TRBD1 or TRBD2 (5 bases each). V was trimmed by 3 bases and J by 6 bases, leaving 21 bases between them. The CDR3 runs 15 residues. The germline CDR1 and CDR2 sequences are DFQATT and SNEGSKA (reference sequence). DNA for the CDR3: TGCAGTGCTAGGGAACCGGGACCCCCGTCTGGCGAGCAGTACTTC. It is translated as CSAREPGPPSGEQYF.

The sample holds one count of this clonotype. The chain carries TRBV3-1 and TRBJ1-6, with D tentatively TRBD1 (5 bases). The CDR3 has 14 amino acids. CDR1 is LGHDT, CDR2 YNNKEL, per germline (reference sequence). V was cut by 1 base and J by 9 bases, with 10 bases left in between. CDR3: CASSQGGVRSPLHF. CDR3 in DNA: TGTGCCAGCAGCCAAGGAGGGGTACGTTCACCCCTCCACTTT. Variable domain in full (rest from reference TRBV3-1 and TRBJ1-6): DTAVSQTPKYLVTQMGNDKSIKCEQNLGHDTMYWYKQDSKKFLKIMFSYNNKELIINETVPNRFSPKSPDKAHLNLHINSLELGDSAVYFCASSQGGVRSPLHFGNGTRLTVT.

This clonotype appeared once. The chain uses TRBV2 and TRBJ2-2; D remains unclear. The CDR3 runs 14 residues. Trimming shortened V by 3 bases and J by 1 base, and 6 bases separated the two germline ends. Looked up from germline, CDR1 is SNHLY and CDR2 is FYNNEI. In DNA form, the CDR3 reads TGTGCCAGCAGTGAGACGATGAACACCGGGGAGCTGTTTTTT. This sequence encodes CASSETMNTGELFF.

The DNA for the CDR3 is TGCGCCAGCAGCCAAGATCCCGGGACAGAGGAGTACGAGCAGTACTTC. Its translation: CASSQDPGTEEYEQYF. The chain employs TRBV4-1 and TRBJ2-7, with 7 positions matching TRBD1. Trimming cost V 0 bases and J 4 bases; bases outside gene matches: 9. The CDR3 extends over 16 amino acids. Germline lookup yields CDR1 MGHRA and CDR2 YSYEKL.